The sequence of this TCR beta chain was determined in a study of blood T cells in healthy people across ages. The overall study: About one barcoded beta molecule was captured per two T cells (by template switching).

Germline assignment: CDR1 SEHNR and CDR2 FQNEAQ (reference sequence). This CDR3 comprises 17 residues. With regard to this clonotype: Its antigen is not identified. At one end the junction does not follow the germline gene, possibly because of a read error.

Findings of the study overall: Naive CD4+ cells and diversity were both higher in long-lived donors than in aged donors.

Primers used in a second PCR of about 6 to 11 cycles were a sample-barcoded 5' primer and a J-beta primer mix. A template-switch adaptor with 12 random nucleotides tagged each cDNA molecule. TCRdb reanalysed the 5' RACE reads using MiXCR and keeps one entry per CDR3 protein. The sample holds 1.2 million to 1.5 million distinct CDR3 sequences, about 40% seen once. The sample comprised blood. This chain joins TRBV7-9 and TRBJ2-3; D gene ambiguous. This receptor was identified in a woman aged 18 to 35 in good health. The CDR3 loop reads CASSLGSRLLSTDAQYF. In nucleotides, the CDR3 is TGTGCCAGCAGCTTAGGAAGTAGACTTTTGAGCACAGATGCGCAGTATTTT.